The entry below gives a single T cell receptor (beta chain) sequence along with its context. Repertoires were generated with immunoSEQ multiplex PCR, while TCRdb's copy carries only in-frame clones and drops some. Among about 57,000 clones listed, more than 85% were seen once. The CDR3 is made up of 13 amino acids. The V end lost 6 bases, the J end lost 5 bases, and 11 bases lay between the germline ends. The sample originates from a study of blood T cell repertoires in COVID-19. Study context: Nucleic acid was either cDNA or gDNA, and it came from T cells, B-cell-depleted T cells, or PBMCs.

The clonotype was recovered from a man aged 55 to 70 with acute or convalescent COVID-19. The V call is TRBV12-3 or TRBV12-4, the J call TRBJ1-5, with a weak D call TRBD1 (6 bases). What was sequenced was peripheral blood. The CDR3 here is CASSRTEYQPQHF. The DNA for the CDR3 is TGTGCCAGCAGCCGGACAGAGTATCAGCCCCAGCATTTT.